A single sample is the source of the 5 T cell receptor beta chains below, sequenced in a study of control samples from healthy donors and cancer patients (dated by TCRdb to 2019 to 2021). The library was generated by the immunoSEQ multiplex PCR assay. This immuneACCESS table, as held by TCRdb, lists in-frame sequences with V and J called but not all clones. Of the missing ones, under half trace to an unresolved V gene in checked studies; the others have no known cause. Across this sample there are roughly 120,000 clones, with about nine tenths seen only once. Less than 9.5% of the sample is taken by the ten largest. Source material: blood. The source is a young woman in good health.

J is TRBJ1-2 and V is TRBV29-1; D uncertain. Germline V gene sequence: CDR1 SQVTM, CDR2 ANQGSEA. Trimming shortened V by 2 bases and J by 0 bases, and 16 bases separated the two germline ends. The CDR3 has 16 residues. The CDR3 DNA reads as TGCAGCGTTGAATTGGGCGGGAGGATTTCTAACTATGGCTACACCTTC. It specifies CSVELGGRISNYGYTF.

This rearrangement joins TRBV11-2 to TRBJ2-4; TRBD1 matches at 9 bases. Germline trimming cut 9 bases from V and 0 bases from J; bases unmatched to any gene: 12. Germline CDR1 SGHAT, CDR2 FQNNGV. This CDR3 spans 17 amino acids. As DNA, the CDR3 is TGTGCCAGTGGGGGACAGGGAGGAGGTCTAGCCAAAAACATTCAGTACTTC. Residues: CASGGQGGGLAKNIQYF.

The rearrangement uses TRBV4-3 and TRBJ1-1; possibly TRBD1 for D (6 bases). The CDR3 covers 15 residues. Deletions cut 1 base from V and 4 bases from J, with 13 bases between. Looked up from germline, CDR1 is LGHNA and CDR2 is YSLEER. The CDR3 bases are TGCGCCAGCAGCCAAGTAAGACAGGTCTTCACTGAAGCTTTCTTT. This translates into CASSQVRQVFTEAFF.

The chain is built from TRBV24-1 and TRBJ2-7; 7 nucleotides agree with TRBD1. Trimming at V came to 3 bases and at J to 0 bases, leaving 4 bases not matched to a gene. The CDR3 consists of 15 residues. Germline assignment: CDR1 KGHDR and CDR2 SFDVKD. The CDR3 region is CATSDGTDSSYEQYF. The CDR3 DNA follows: TGTGCCACCAGTGATGGGACAGACAGCTCCTACGAGCAGTACTTC.

There are a few counts of this clone. The chain employs TRBV7-9 and TRBJ2-3; D may be TRBD2 (6 bases). There are 17 residues in the CDR3. V was clipped by 7 bases and J by 5 bases, with 25 bases between them. The germline CDR1 and CDR2 sequences are SEHNR and FQNEAQ (reference sequence). The CDR3 loop is CASTVLTSFQAGDTQYF. The DNA of the CDR3 is TGTGCCAGCACCGTTCTTACTAGTTTTCAAGCGGGAGATACGCAGTATTTT.